Listed below are T cell receptor beta chains from one sample, sequenced in a study of technical replicates of blood from a handful of donors. Data came from immunoSEQ multiplex PCR; TCRdb stores just in-frame clones and leaves some out. The sample holds about 100,000 clones, approximately 94% seen once. The sample was T cells isolated from PBMCs. The receptor source for this set is a human donor in good health. Each CDR3 is given with its conserved first and last residue. Fields, in order: D gene, J gene, clone size, V gene, CDR3 protein, CDR3 DNA. D genes are given only for firm matches. Some rows have no size entry. The others give once, few or many, or a class for an expanded clone.

D: .
J: TRBJ1-1
size: .
V: TRBV11-3
CDR3: CASSSEQGNPEAFF
DNA: TGTGCCAGCAGCTCCGAGCAGGGTAACCCTGAAGCTTTCTTT

D: .
J: TRBJ1-6
size: .
V: TRBV7-2
CDR3: CASSPGGYNSPLHF
DNA: TGTGCCAGCAGCCCGGGGGGTTATAATTCACCCCTCCACTTT

D: TRBD1
J: TRBJ1-2
size: .
V: TRBV5-6
CDR3: CASSLGQGIYGYTF
DNA: TGTGCCAGCAGCTTGGGACAGGGCATCTATGGCTACACCTTC

D: TRBD1
J: TRBJ2-7
size: .
V: TRBV5-6
CDR3: CASSLDRGNEQYF
DNA: TGTGCCAGCAGCTTGGACAGGGGAAACGAGCAGTACTTC

D: TRBD2
J: TRBJ2-7
size: .
V: TRBV28
CDR3: CASRGLAYEQYF
DNA: TGTGCCAGCAGGGGACTAGCCTACGAGCAGTACTTC

D: .
J: TRBJ2-7
size: .
V: TRBV18
CDR3: CASSSGTQSYEQYF
DNA: TGTGCCAGCTCGTCCGGGACACAGAGCTACGAGCAGTACTTC

D: .
J: TRBJ2-7
size: .
V: TRBV19
CDR3: CASSNSEVSYEQYF
DNA: TGTGCCAGTAGTAACTCTGAGGTATCCTACGAGCAGTACTTC

D: .
J: TRBJ1-2
size: .
V: TRBV29-1
CDR3: CSAPRQNFYGYTF
DNA: TGCAGCGCACCTCGACAGAACTTCTATGGCTACACCTTC

D: TRBD2
J: TRBJ2-1
size: .
V: TRBV5-1
CDR3: CASSLGLAEYNEQFF
DNA: TGCGCCAGCAGCTTGGGGCTAGCGGAATACAATGAGCAGTTCTTC

D: TRBD1
J: TRBJ2-3
size: .
V: TRBV5-1
CDR3: CASSPGQGTDTQYF
DNA: TGCGCCAGCAGCCCCGGACAGGGCACAGATACGCAGTATTTT

D: TRBD1
J: TRBJ1-1
size: .
V: TRBV19
CDR3: CASSIRGRGREEKLAFF
DNA: TGTGCCAGTAGTATTCGAGGCAGGGGGCGCGAGGAGAAATTGGCTTTCTTT

D: .
J: TRBJ1-2
size: few
V: TRBV4-1
CDR3: CASSQVNRPGYTF
DNA: TGCGCCAGCAGCCAAGTCAACAGGCCTGGCTACACCTTC

D: .
J: TRBJ1-5
size: .
V: TRBV5-5
CDR3: CASSLTGHNQPQHF
DNA: TGTGCCAGCAGCTTGACAGGGCACAATCAGCCCCAGCATTTT

D: .
J: TRBJ2-7
size: once
V: TRBV14
CDR3: CASSLRETGEQYF
DNA: TGTGCCAGCAGCCTTCGAGAGACAGGAGAGCAGTACTTC

D: TRBD2
J: TRBJ2-7
size: .
V: TRBV11-1
CDR3: CASGGLAYEQYF
DNA: TGTGCCAGCGGGGGACTAGCCTACGAGCAGTACTTC

D: .
J: TRBJ1-4
size: once
V: TRBV7-9
CDR3: CASSLAIRSTNEKLFF
DNA: TGTGCCAGCAGCTTAGCGATACGGTCAACTAATGAAAAACTGTTTTTT

D: TRBD1
J: TRBJ1-6
size: .
V: TRBV27
CDR3: CASSMGTGGRFSPLHF
DNA: TGTGCCAGCAGTATGGGGACAGGGGGCAGATTTTCACCCCTCCACTTT

D: .
J: TRBJ2-3
size: once
V: TRBV10-3
CDR3: CAISEWGGLSTDTQYF
DNA: TGTGCCATCAGTGAGTGGGGGGGGCTAAGCACAGATACGCAGTATTTT

D: .
J: TRBJ2-7
size: .
V: TRBV20-1
CDR3: CSAPTDYEQYF
DNA: TGCAGTGCTCCTACAGATTACGAGCAGTACTTC

D: .
J: TRBJ2-7
size: .
V: TRBV1
CDR3: CTSSQEVLAGSSYEQYF
DNA: TGCACCAGCAGCCAAGAGGTCCTAGCGGGGAGCTCCTACGAGCAGTACTTC

D: .
J: TRBJ1-2
size: .
V: TRBV5-1
CDR3: CASSPRLYGADYGYTF
DNA: TGCGCCAGCAGCCCTCGCCTTTATGGGGCCGACTATGGCTACACCTTC

D: TRBD2
J: TRBJ2-1
size: .
V: TRBV11-2
CDR3: CASSPLAGGQYNEQFF
DNA: TGTGCCAGCAGTCCTCTAGCGGGGGGGCAGTACAATGAGCAGTTCTTC

D: TRBD1
J: TRBJ2-7
size: .
V: TRBV27
CDR3: CASSPNPWDRYSYEQYF
DNA: TGTGCCAGCAGTCCTAACCCATGGGACAGATACTCCTACGAGCAGTACTTC

D: .
J: TRBJ2-5
size: .
V: TRBV27
CDR3: CASTPGPRETQYF
DNA: TGTGCCAGCACACCAGGCCCCCGGGAGACCCAGTACTTC

D: TRBD2
J: TRBJ2-7
size: .
V: TRBV6-6
CDR3: CASSYSVGTSAEF
DNA: TGTGCCAGCAGTTACTCGGTAGGGACTAGCGCCGAGTTC

D: TRBD2
J: TRBJ2-7
size: once
V: TRBV29-1
CDR3: CSVEPVAGGEQYF
DNA: TGCAGCGTTGAACCTGTGGCGGGAGGCGAGCAGTACTTC

D: .
J: TRBJ1-1
size: .
V: TRBV6-1
CDR3: CASSASNMNTEAFF
DNA: TGTGCCAGCAGTGCCTCAAACATGAACACTGAAGCTTTCTTT